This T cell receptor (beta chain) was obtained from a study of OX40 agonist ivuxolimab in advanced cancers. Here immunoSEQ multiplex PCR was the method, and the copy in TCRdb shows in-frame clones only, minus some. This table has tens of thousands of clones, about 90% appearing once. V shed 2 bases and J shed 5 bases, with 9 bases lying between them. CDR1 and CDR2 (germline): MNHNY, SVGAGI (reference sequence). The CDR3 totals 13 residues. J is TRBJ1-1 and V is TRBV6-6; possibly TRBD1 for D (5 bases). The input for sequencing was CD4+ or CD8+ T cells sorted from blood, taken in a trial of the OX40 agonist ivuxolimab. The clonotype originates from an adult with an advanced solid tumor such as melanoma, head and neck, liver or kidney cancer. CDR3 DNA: TGTGCCAGCAGTTACGAGACAGATACTGAAGCTTTCTTT. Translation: CASSYETDTEAFF.